According to its frequency, the clone carrying this T cell receptor beta chain is medium-sized. What it binds is not known. Multiplex touch-down PCR amplified TRB using TRB-A and TRB-B pools in one tube. TCRdb re-called the multiplex PCR reads and catalogs CDR3 proteins one per entry, DNA excluded. Its table records 5,600 or so distinct CDR3 sequences. This sample was included in a study of T cell clusters in autoimmune cytopenias. Study-level information: Healthy control donors averaged 56 years of age, with a median of 59 years. Study results and limitations: No cluster-lack signature appeared between secondary cytopenia and chronic lymphocytic leukemia patients, apparently due to lymphoma masking.

Roughly 38,000 genome equivalents of blood DNA were amplified for TRB. The V gene's germline CDR1 is LNHDA and CDR2 SQIVND (reference sequence). The CDR3 is made up of 14 amino acids. This same sample was also taken into another study, of T cell repertoires in aging, cancer and after chemotherapy. As reported in that work: Over several months to years, re-sampled healthy donor repertoires clearly shared clones.

This chain links TRBV19 with TRBJ2-7; TCRdb calls TRBD1, which cannot be checked without DNA. This TCR derives from a human donor in good health. Input material: peripheral blood. CDR3 region: CASSETGVRLEQYF.